This TCR beta chain derives from a study of blood T cell repertoires in COVID-19. In the study overall: Some COVID-19 samples were acute and others convalescent; all came from the United States, Italy and Spain. PBMCs, B-cell-depleted T cells, or T cells provided the cDNA or gDNA that made up the material.

CDR3 size: 16 residues. Trimming at V came to 5 bases and at J to 0 bases, leaving 6 bases not matched to a gene. CDR1 SEHNR and CDR2 FQNEAQ come from the germline V gene (reference sequence). The sample holds one count of this clone. Method: immunoSEQ multiplex PCR; TCRdb's copy keeps in-frame clones and lacks some. The profile covers about 250,000 clones, with 86% appearing a single time and 5% to 7% taken by the ten largest. The clonotype comes from an elderly woman with COVID-19, enrolled during active disease. Sequencing input: peripheral blood. This chain links TRBV7-9 with TRBJ1-1, with 10 bases identical to TRBD1. The DNA for the CDR3 is TGTGCCAGCAGCCCTCGGACAGGGGGTATGAACACTGAAGCTTTCTTT. Translation gives CASSPRTGGMNTEAFF.